A single sample gave rise to the 5 T cell receptor beta chains below, sequenced in a study of shared clonotypes between healthy human individuals. The table came from immunoSEQ multiplex PCR; TCRdb's copy has only in-frame clones and leaves some out. The table shows about 2.1 million clones, with 85% to 95% occurring only once. Naive CD8 cells were CD45RO-negative, positively selected for CCR7, excluding terminally differentiated effector memory CD45RA+ cells. The sequencing input was naive CD8+ T cells from PBMCs. Receptor source: a man between 18 and 29 years old in good health. Some clones in this sample may be carry-over from other donors' samples.

The chain is built from TRBV30 and TRBJ2-7; 10 nucleotides agree with TRBD2. The germline V gene encodes CDR1 GTSNPN and CDR2 SVGIG (reference sequence). V shed 3 bases and J 3 bases; nucleotides not matched to a gene: 14. The CDR3 covers 17 residues. The CDR3 DNA reads TGTGCCTGGAGCACTCTACTGTTAGCGGGAGGTGTCTACGAGCAGTACTTC. Translated, it gives CAWSTLLLAGGVYEQYF.

This clone showed up just once. This sequence joins TRBV4-3 and TRBJ2-1, with 12 positions matching TRBD2. Germline V gives CDR1 LGHNA, CDR2 YSLEER. Trimming removed 5 bases from V and 0 bases from J; junction bases left unmatched: 11. There are 19 residues in the CDR3. The CDR3 nucleotides are TGCGCCAGCAGCTTAGGGACTAGCGGGTTCGTGAGCTCCTACAATGAGCAGTTCTTC. It specifies CASSLGTSGFVSSYNEQFF.

The V and J genes are TRBV7-9 and TRBJ1-3, with unresolved D. There are 14 residues in the CDR3. CDR1 is SEHNR, CDR2 FQNEAQ, per germline (reference sequence). The germline V and J ends were trimmed by 5 bases and 3 bases, with 11 bases remaining between them. CDR3 bases: TGTGCCAGCAGCCCCGTTATGTTTGGAAACACCATATATTTT. The encoded protein is CASSPVMFGNTIYF.

The rearrangement uses TRBV7-9 and TRBJ2-7; 7 nucleotides match TRBD1. The CDR3 has 16 residues. Germline CDR1 reads SEHNR; CDR2 reads FQNEAQ (reference sequence). The V segment lost 7 bases and the J segment 3 bases; nucleotides outside the gene matches: 15. CDR3 coding DNA: TGTGCCAGCATCCCAGCTTACACCCGACAGGGCTACGAGCAGTACTTC. Its translation is CASIPAYTRQGYEQYF.

The V gene is TRBV27, the J gene TRBJ2-3, with D hard to call. The CDR3 extends over 13 amino acids. V lost 4 bases, J lost 7 bases, and 12 bases lay in between. Germline assignment: CDR1 MNHEY and CDR2 SMNVEV (reference sequence). In DNA form, the CDR3 reads TGTGCCAGCAGTTCAGTTCGGCGCAATACGCAGTATTTT. It is translated as CASSSVRRNTQYF.